This T cell receptor (beta chain) was identified in a study of shared clonotypes between healthy human individuals. The CDR3 is 19 residues long. Recent vaccinations or acute infections were absent in the healthy HIV-negative adult donors. Here immunoSEQ multiplex PCR was the method, and the copy in TCRdb shows in-frame clones only, minus some. The table lists 2 million to 2.5 million clones, around 93% of them singletons, with about 0.36% in the top ten. V gene TRBV21-1 combines with J gene TRBJ2-1; the D call TRBD2 from the table was never checked on the DNA. TRBV21-1 is a recognized pseudogene. The TCR comes from a man aged 18 to 29 in good health. Some clones in this sample may be carry-over from other donors' samples. Sequenced sample: naive CD4+ T cells from PBMCs. Subset in this sample: CD45RA+ positively selected. The CDR3 DNA reads TGTGCCAGCACCCCCCCCGGGCCTAGCGGGAGCCCCTCCTACAATGAGCAGTTCTTC. Amino acid sequence: CASTPPGPSGSPSYNEQFF.